These 14 T cell receptor beta chains were sequenced from one sample in a study of shared clonotypes between healthy human individuals. Generated by immunoSEQ multiplex PCR, the TCRdb table keeps only in-frame clones and is missing some. The sample lists 550,000 to 600,000 clones, 98% seen once, with approximately 0.33% in the top ten. Naive CD8 cells lacked CD45RO, underwent positive selection for CCR7 and left out terminally differentiated effector memory CD45RA+ cells. Sequenced input: naive CD8+ T cells sorted from blood. These receptors all stem from a man aged 25-45 years in good health.

The chain has TRBV29-1 and TRBJ2-7, with 10 bases that match TRBD1. V trimming: 3 bases; J trimming: 1 base; junction bases outside the gene matches: 6. CDR3 length: 15 residues. Germline V gene sequence: CDR1 SQVTM, CDR2 ANQGSEA. The CDR3 bases are TGCAGCGTTGAGCAACCGGGACAGGGGTCCTACGAGCAGTACTTC. It translates to CSVEQPGQGSYEQYF.

The gene calls are TRBV6-5 and TRBJ2-7; D is uncertain. The CDR3 runs 13 residues. From germline, CDR1 is MNHEY and CDR2 SVGAGI. V was shortened by 0 bases and J by 7 bases, with 10 bases between the two germline ends. The CDR3 reads CASSYSVAREQYF. DNA for the CDR3: TGTGCCAGCAGTTACTCGGTCGCGAGGGAGCAGTACTTC.

The chain employs TRBV29-1 and TRBJ2-1; the D gene is possibly TRBD2 (6 bases). CDR1 SQVTM and CDR2 ANQGSEA come from the germline V gene. The CDR3 extends over 13 amino acids. DNA of the CDR3: TGCTCCCAGATCGGGAGTACTGTTAATGAGCAGTTCTTC. This gives the protein CSQIGSTVNEQFF.

V usage is TRBV9 and J usage is TRBJ2-1; D is perhaps TRBD2 (6 bases). V lost 3 bases, J lost 6 bases, and 10 bases lay in between. Germline loops: CDR1 SGDLS, CDR2 YYNGEE. The length of the CDR3 is 13 residues. The CDR3 DNA reads TGTGCCAGCAGCGGAGGGACTCCCAATGAGCAGTTCTTC. Translation: CASSGGTPNEQFF.

V gene TRBV10-3 combines with J gene TRBJ1-2; 8 nucleotides agree with TRBD1. Germline V lookup: CDR1 ENHRY, CDR2 SYGVKD. The CDR3 runs to 14 residues. V lost 3 bases and J lost 5; bases outside the gene matches: 5. The CDR3 bases are TGTGCCATCAGTGAATCGACAGGGGTATATGGCTACACCTTC. Protein sequence: CAISESTGVYGYTF.

The chain uses TRBV7-9 and TRBJ2-7; 7 bases line up with TRBD1. The CDR3 is made up of 15 amino acids. Trimming cost V 3 bases and J 6 bases; bases outside gene matches: 11. CDR1 is SEHNR, CDR2 FQNEAQ, per germline (reference sequence). The CDR3 DNA follows: TGTGCCAGCAGCTTTCCGACAGGGACCAGGAGCGAGCAGTACTTC. Translating gives CASSFPTGTRSEQYF.

V is TRBV7-9 and J is TRBJ2-1; either TRBD1 or TRBD2 may fit D (5 bases each). Trimming removed 0 bases at V and 8 bases at J, with 14 bases between. The CDR3 extends over 15 amino acids. The germline V gene has CDR1 SEHNR and CDR2 FQNEAQ (reference sequence). This CDR3 is CASSLANGAMDEQFF. Here the CDR3 DNA reads TGTGCCAGCAGCTTAGCAAACGGGGCAATGGATGAGCAGTTCTTC. Full variable domain (rest looked up from reference TRBV7-9 and TRBJ2-1): DTGVSQNPRHKITKRGQNVTFRCDPISEHNRLYWYRQTLGQGPEFLTYFQNEAQLEKSRLLSDRFSAERPKGSFSTLEIQRTEQGDSAMYLCASSLANGAMDEQFFGPGTRLTVL.

Note on this clone: At one of its ends the junction is not consistent with the germline gene, which may arise from a read error. The chain joins TRBV30 to TRBJ2-1; D could derive from TRBD1 or TRBD2 (5 bases each). The CDR3 is 12 residues long. Germline values: CDR1 GTSNPN, CDR2 SVGIG (reference sequence). The CDR3 protein is CAWSGNTGFQVF. Here the CDR3 DNA reads TGTGCCTGGAGCGGGAACACAGGATTTCAGGTCTTC.

The chain is built from TRBV6-6 and TRBJ2-7, with no clear D. Looked up from germline, CDR1 is MNHNY and CDR2 is SVGAGI (reference sequence). Trimming shortened V by 7 bases and J by 3 bases, and 16 bases separated the two germline ends. The CDR3 runs 14 residues. The CDR3 reads CASTLELLGYEQYF. CDR3 in DNA: TGTGCCAGCACCCTAGAATTACTCGGCTACGAGCAGTACTTC.

The CDR3 sequence is CASSQDGQGSNGYTF. The CDR3 DNA sequence: TGCGCCAGCAGCCAAGATGGGCAGGGGTCAAATGGCTACACCTTC. The genes are TRBV4-1 and TRBJ1-2; tentative D call: TRBD1 (6 bases). V was cut by 0 bases and J by 6 bases, with 14 bases left in between. The length of the CDR3 is 15 residues. The germline CDR1 and CDR2 sequences are MGHRA and YSYEKL.

V is TRBV8-2 and J is TRBJ2-6; no check of the table's D call, TRBD1, against the DNA was made. TRBV8-2 is described as a pseudogene. The CDR3 is 13 residues long. The CDR3, as DNA: TGTGGCATAACACAAAGTCGGGCCAACGTCCTGACTTTC. It is translated as CGITQSRANVLTF.

The count of this clone is one. Other DNA sequences of this sample code for an identical CDR3. V is TRBV7-9 and J is TRBJ2-3, with D perhaps being TRBD1 or TRBD2 (5 bases each). The V and J ends lost 5 bases and 1 base respectively, with 13 bases between them. The CDR3 extends over 15 amino acids. The germline CDR1 and CDR2 sequences are SEHNR and FQNEAQ (reference sequence). CDR3 loop: CASSLGQGGTDTQYF. Written as DNA, the CDR3 is TGTGCCAGCAGCCTGGGGCAGGGAGGCACAGATACGCAGTATTTT.

J is TRBJ2-1 and V is TRBV4-3; no definite D call. The CDR3 extends over 16 amino acids. Germline lookup yields CDR1 LGHNA and CDR2 YSLEER. With 0 bases removed from V and 0 bases from J, the gap between germline ends came to 9 bases. The CDR3 DNA sequence: TGCGCCAGCAGCCAAGATTGGAAGAGCTCCTACAATGAGCAGTTCTTC. Its translation: CASSQDWKSSYNEQFF.

The chain recombines TRBV23-1 with TRBJ2-7, with D uncertain. TRBV23-1 is designated an ORF whose function remains uncertain. This CDR3 is 12 amino acids long. V lost 2 bases and J 0 bases, leaving 2 bases between the germline ends. DNA of the CDR3: TGCGCCAGCAGTCAACACTCCTACGAGCAGTACTTC. Its protein product is CASSQHSYEQYF.